A selection of T cell receptor beta chains follows, all from one sample in a study of shared clonotypes between healthy human individuals. The table came from immunoSEQ multiplex PCR; TCRdb's copy has only in-frame clones and leaves some out. The data contain about half a million clones, 75% to 85% of them singletons. Sample: PBMCs. The receptor set was obtained from a middle-aged woman in good health. Some clones in this sample may be carry-over from other donors' samples. CDR3s include the opening cysteine and the closing phenylalanine or tryptophan. Each record gives: D gene, clone size, V gene, J gene, CDR3 protein, CDR3 DNA. D genes are given only for firm matches. A row's size may be missing; if present it is once, few, many or a size class.

D: TRBD1; size: NA; V: TRBV30; J: TRBJ1-5; CDR3: CAWSVAVGQVNQPQHF; DNA: TGTGCCTGGAGTGTCGCCGTGGGACAGGTCAATCAGCCCCAGCATTTT
D: NA; size: NA; V: TRBV7-9; J: TRBJ2-2; CDR3: CASSLSRGDTGELFF; DNA: TGTGCCAGCAGCTTATCCAGGGGGGACACCGGGGAGCTGTTTTTT
D: NA; size: NA; V: TRBV19; J: TRBJ2-2; CDR3: CASSMRGDTGELFF; DNA: TGTGCCAGTAGTATGAGGGGTGATACCGGGGAGCTGTTTTTT
D: NA; size: many; V: TRBV27; J: TRBJ1-5; CDR3: CASSWTASNQPQHF; DNA: TGTGCCAGCAGTTGGACGGCTAGCAATCAGCCCCAGCATTTT
D: TRBD1; size: NA; V: TRBV7-9; J: TRBJ1-5; CDR3: CASSDHTGGNQPQHF; DNA: TGTGCCAGCAGCGACCATACAGGGGGCAATCAGCCCCAGCATTTT
D: TRBD1; size: NA; V: TRBV13; J: TRBJ2-5; CDR3: CASSPTQGQGTLSVETQYF; DNA: TGTGCCAGCAGCCCGACCCAGGGACAGGGGACATTATCCGTAGAGACCCAGTACTTC
D: TRBD2; size: NA; V: TRBV7-7; J: TRBJ2-7; CDR3: CASSFGLAGILFF; DNA: TGTGCTAGCAGCTTTGGCCTAGCGGGAATTTTATTCTTC
D: TRBD2; size: few; V: TRBV11-2; J: TRBJ2-2; CDR3: CASSKGLAGGPTGELFF; DNA: TGTGCCAGCAGCAAGGGACTAGCGGGAGGGCCCACCGGGGAGCTGTTTTTT
D: TRBD1; size: NA; V: TRBV28; J: TRBJ2-1; CDR3: CASSQVQGAKGLHEQFF; DNA: TGTGCCAGCAGTCAAGTACAGGGGGCGAAGGGTTTACATGAGCAGTTCTTC
D: NA; size: NA; V: TRBV6-1; J: TRBJ2-3; CDR3: CASSGASTDTQYF; DNA: TGTGCCAGCAGTGGAGCTAGCACAGATACGCAGTATTTT
D: NA; size: NA; V: TRBV5-1; J: TRBJ2-2; CDR3: CASSPNDGYTGELFF; DNA: TGCGCCAGCAGCCCGAACGACGGCTACACCGGGGAGCTGTTTTTT
D: NA; size: NA; V: TRBV6-4; J: TRBJ1-1; CDR3: CASSEGTDTEAFF; DNA: TGTGCCAGCAGTGAAGGTACCGACACTGAAGCTTTCTTT
D: TRBD1; size: NA; V: TRBV19; J: TRBJ2-2; CDR3: CASTKDRAGDTGELFF; DNA: TGTGCCAGTACGAAGGACAGGGCGGGCGACACCGGGGAGCTGTTTTTT
D: TRBD2; size: NA; V: TRBV5-1; J: TRBJ2-7; CDR3: CASSLTSGGSSSYEQYF; DNA: TGCGCCAGCAGCTTGACTAGCGGGGGGTCCAGCTCCTACGAGCAGTACTTC
D: NA; size: NA; V: TRBV18; J: TRBJ2-7; CDR3: CASSLTRGRGYEQYF; DNA: TGTGCCAGCTCACTAACCCGGGGTAGGGGTTACGAGCAGTACTTC
D: NA; size: NA; V: TRBV5-1; J: TRBJ2-7; CDR3: CASSFLRAGSYEQYF; DNA: TGCGCCAGCAGCTTCTTGCGGGCAGGATCCTACGAGCAGTACTTC
D: TRBD1; size: NA; V: TRBV27; J: TRBJ1-1; CDR3: CASSSHRGKAFF; DNA: TGTGCCAGCAGTTCTCACAGGGGCAAAGCTTTCTTT
D: NA; size: NA; V: TRBV7-6; J: TRBJ2-7; CDR3: CASSLGTVYEQYF; DNA: TGTGCCAGCAGCTTAGGGACGGTCTACGAGCAGTACTTC
D: NA; size: NA; V: TRBV9; J: TRBJ2-1; CDR3: CASSVQGSYNEQFF; DNA: TGTGCCAGCAGCGTGCAGGGCTCCTACAATGAGCAGTTCTTC
D: TRBD1; size: NA; V: TRBV28; J: TRBJ1-4; CDR3: CASSGPRRRQGGTNEKLFF; DNA: TGTGCCAGCAGTGGGCCCCGTCGAAGACAGGGGGGAACTAATGAAAAACTGTTTTTT
D: NA; size: NA; V: TRBV18; J: TRBJ2-3; CDR3: CASSPPRGASTDTQYF; DNA: TGTGCCAGCTCACCACCGCGAGGCGCCAGCACAGATACGCAGTATTTT
D: TRBD2; size: once; V: TRBV6-5; J: TRBJ2-1; CDR3: CASSLEGGNRFNEQFF; DNA: TGTGCCAGCAGTTTAGAGGGAGGGAATCGGTTCAATGAGCAGTTCTTC
D: NA; size: NA; V: TRBV6-4; J: TRBJ2-1; CDR3: CASPSTGGTNEQFF; DNA: TGTGCCAGCCCATCTACCGGAGGAACCAATGAGCAGTTCTTC
D: NA; size: NA; V: TRBV11-2; J: TRBJ2-1; CDR3: CASSLGRTRIVGGNEQFF; DNA: TGTGCCAGCAGCTTGGGGAGGACTCGTATCGTAGGGGGCAATGAGCAGTTCTTC
D: TRBD2; size: NA; V: TRBV11-1; J: TRBJ2-3; CDR3: CASSTSGRVPDTQYF; DNA: TGTGCCAGCAGCACCAGCGGGAGGGTCCCAGATACGCAGTATTTT
D: TRBD1; size: NA; V: TRBV30; J: TRBJ1-2; CDR3: CALPGQGSYGYTF; DNA: TGTGCCTTACCGGGACAGGGGTCCTATGGCTACACCTTC
D: NA; size: NA; V: TRBV29-1; J: TRBJ2-3; CDR3: CSVEGVRGGTDTQYF; DNA: TGCAGCGTTGAAGGGGTGAGGGGAGGCACAGATACGCAGTATTTT
D: NA; size: NA; V: TRBV6-4; J: TRBJ2-1; CDR3: CASSDSENYEQFF; DNA: TGTGCCAGCAGTGACTCGGAGAATTATGAGCAGTTCTTC
D: TRBD2; size: NA; V: TRBV29-1; J: TRBJ2-1; CDR3: CSQCGGLAGNEQFF; DNA: TGCAGCCAATGCGGTGGGCTAGCGGGAAATGAGCAGTTCTTC
D: NA; size: once; V: TRBV2; J: TRBJ2-7; CDR3: CASSALLLEQYF; DNA: TGTGCCAGCAGTGCACTTCTTTTGGAGCAGTACTTC
D: TRBD2; size: NA; V: TRBV7-8; J: TRBJ2-7; CDR3: CASSLSGIGSYEQYF; DNA: TGTGCCAGCAGTCTCAGCGGGATTGGCTCCTACGAGCAGTACTTC
D: NA; size: NA; V: TRBV6-5; J: TRBJ1-1; CDR3: CASRQTDEAFF; DNA: TGTGCCAGCAGACAGACAGATGAAGCTTTCTTT
D: TRBD2; size: few; V: TRBV2; J: TRBJ2-1; CDR3: CASSRPTSGSYEQFF; DNA: TGTGCCAGCAGTCGGCCAACTAGCGGGAGCTATGAGCAGTTCTTC
D: NA; size: NA; V: TRBV7-2; J: TRBJ2-7; CDR3: CASSLGLVGLGYEQYF; DNA: TGTGCCAGCAGCTTAGGGCTAGTGGGATTAGGTTACGAGCAGTACTTC
D: NA; size: NA; V: TRBV27; J: TRBJ1-5; CDR3: CASSYRVGQPQHF; DNA: TGTGCCAGCAGTTACAGGGTAGGGCAGCCCCAGCATTTT
D: NA; size: NA; V: TRBV7-8; J: TRBJ2-7; CDR3: CASSLDRDNYEQYF; DNA: TGTGCCAGCAGCTTAGACAGGGATAACTACGAGCAGTACTTC
D: NA; size: NA; V: TRBV7-8; J: TRBJ2-7; CDR3: CASSFSRVSYEQYF; DNA: TGTGCCAGCAGCTTTAGTAGAGTCTCCTACGAGCAGTACTTC
D: NA; size: once; V: TRBV13; J: TRBJ2-2; CDR3: CASSPQRLFNGELFF; DNA: TGTGCCAGCAGCCCACAGCGGCTGTTCAACGGGGAGCTGTTTTTT
D: NA; size: NA; V: TRBV5-1; J: TRBJ2-2; CDR3: CASSSDSNTGELFF; DNA: TGCGCCAGCAGCTCCGACTCAAACACCGGGGAGCTGTTTTTT
D: NA; size: NA; V: TRBV20-1; J: TRBJ2-7; CDR3: CSALGLYEQYF; DNA: TGCAGTGCTCTCGGACTCTACGAGCAGTACTTC
D: NA; size: NA; V: TRBV7-8; J: TRBJ2-7; CDR3: CASSLVLVNFYEQYF; DNA: TGTGCCAGCAGCTTAGTACTAGTTAATTTCTACGAGCAGTACTTC
D: NA; size: NA; V: TRBV27; J: TRBJ2-7; CDR3: CASSFSAGPYEQYF; DNA: TGTGCCAGCAGTTTCAGCGCGGGGCCCTACGAGCAGTACTTC
D: NA; size: NA; V: TRBV19; J: TRBJ2-3; CDR3: CASSSRVGSDTQYF; DNA: TGTGCCAGTAGTTCCCGGGTAGGGTCAGATACGCAGTATTTT
D: TRBD2; size: NA; V: TRBV6-5; J: TRBJ2-3; CDR3: CASSRGLADTDTQYF; DNA: TGTGCCAGCAGTCGCGGACTAGCGGACACAGATACGCAGTATTTT
D: NA; size: few; V: TRBV6-4; J: TRBJ2-4; CDR3: CASSADQGDIQYF; DNA: TGTGCCAGCTCTGCGGACCAGGGAGACATTCAGTACTTC
D: TRBD1; size: NA; V: TRBV28; J: TRBJ2-4; CDR3: CASSLAGGVGLAKNIQYF; DNA: TGTGCCAGCAGTTTAGCAGGGGGCGTGGGTTTAGCCAAAAACATTCAGTACTTC
D: NA; size: NA; V: TRBV28; J: TRBJ1-5; CDR3: CASSGNQPQHF; DNA: TGTGCCAGCAGCGGTAATCAGCCCCAGCATTTT
D: NA; size: NA; V: TRBV19; J: TRBJ1-2; CDR3: CASSILDWNYGYTF; DNA: TGTGCCAGTAGTATCCTTGACTGGAACTATGGCTACACCTTC
D: NA; size: NA; V: TRBV7-9; J: TRBJ1-4; CDR3: CASSLFGAGVSATNEKLFF; DNA: TGTGCCAGCAGCTTATTCGGTGCAGGGGTTAGTGCAACTAATGAAAAACTGTTTTTT
D: TRBD2; size: NA; V: TRBV11-2; J: TRBJ2-3; CDR3: CASSLAGLASSDTQYF; DNA: TGTGCCAGCAGCTTAGCGGGACTAGCGTCCTCAGATACGCAGTATTTT
D: NA; size: NA; V: TRBV12-5; J: TRBJ2-1; CDR3: CASGYDARVLNSYNEQFF; DNA: TGTGCTAGTGGCTACGATGCCAGGGTCTTAAACTCCTACAATGAGCAGTTCTTC
D: NA; size: NA; V: TRBV18; J: TRBJ2-2; CDR3: CASSPQNTGELFF; DNA: TGTGCCAGCTCACCACAAAACACCGGGGAGCTGTTTTTT
D: TRBD2; size: NA; V: TRBV5-1; J: TRBJ2-2; CDR3: CASSPGTSGATGELFF; DNA: TGCGCCAGCAGCCCAGGGACTAGCGGGGCCACCGGGGAGCTGTTTTTT
D: NA; size: once; V: TRBV4-2; J: TRBJ1-1; CDR3: CASSQEPGSGTEAFF; DNA: TGTGCCAGCAGCCAAGAACCGGGTTCGGGCACTGAAGCTTTCTTT
D: TRBD2; size: NA; V: TRBV25-1; J: TRBJ2-7; CDR3: CASSVTSGGSEQYF; DNA: TGTGCCAGCAGTGTGACTAGCGGGGGCTCCGAGCAGTACTTC
D: NA; size: many; V: TRBV19; J: TRBJ1-1; CDR3: CASSMRWRESAFF; DNA: TGTGCCAGTAGTATGAGATGGAGGGAAAGTGCTTTCTTT
D: TRBD1; size: NA; V: TRBV6-6; J: TRBJ1-2; CDR3: CASALTGTNYGYTF; DNA: TGTGCCAGCGCCCTGACAGGGACAAACTATGGCTACACCTTC
D: TRBD2; size: NA; V: TRBV4-1; J: TRBJ2-3; CDR3: CASSDLLAGGRYTQYF; DNA: TGCGCCAGCAGCGACCTACTAGCGGGAGGGAGATATACGCAGTATTTT
D: NA; size: few; V: TRBV30; J: TRBJ1-1; CDR3: CAWSVTRVWGRGTEAFF; DNA: TGTGCCTGGAGTGTAACGAGGGTCTGGGGGAGAGGGACTGAAGCTTTCTTT